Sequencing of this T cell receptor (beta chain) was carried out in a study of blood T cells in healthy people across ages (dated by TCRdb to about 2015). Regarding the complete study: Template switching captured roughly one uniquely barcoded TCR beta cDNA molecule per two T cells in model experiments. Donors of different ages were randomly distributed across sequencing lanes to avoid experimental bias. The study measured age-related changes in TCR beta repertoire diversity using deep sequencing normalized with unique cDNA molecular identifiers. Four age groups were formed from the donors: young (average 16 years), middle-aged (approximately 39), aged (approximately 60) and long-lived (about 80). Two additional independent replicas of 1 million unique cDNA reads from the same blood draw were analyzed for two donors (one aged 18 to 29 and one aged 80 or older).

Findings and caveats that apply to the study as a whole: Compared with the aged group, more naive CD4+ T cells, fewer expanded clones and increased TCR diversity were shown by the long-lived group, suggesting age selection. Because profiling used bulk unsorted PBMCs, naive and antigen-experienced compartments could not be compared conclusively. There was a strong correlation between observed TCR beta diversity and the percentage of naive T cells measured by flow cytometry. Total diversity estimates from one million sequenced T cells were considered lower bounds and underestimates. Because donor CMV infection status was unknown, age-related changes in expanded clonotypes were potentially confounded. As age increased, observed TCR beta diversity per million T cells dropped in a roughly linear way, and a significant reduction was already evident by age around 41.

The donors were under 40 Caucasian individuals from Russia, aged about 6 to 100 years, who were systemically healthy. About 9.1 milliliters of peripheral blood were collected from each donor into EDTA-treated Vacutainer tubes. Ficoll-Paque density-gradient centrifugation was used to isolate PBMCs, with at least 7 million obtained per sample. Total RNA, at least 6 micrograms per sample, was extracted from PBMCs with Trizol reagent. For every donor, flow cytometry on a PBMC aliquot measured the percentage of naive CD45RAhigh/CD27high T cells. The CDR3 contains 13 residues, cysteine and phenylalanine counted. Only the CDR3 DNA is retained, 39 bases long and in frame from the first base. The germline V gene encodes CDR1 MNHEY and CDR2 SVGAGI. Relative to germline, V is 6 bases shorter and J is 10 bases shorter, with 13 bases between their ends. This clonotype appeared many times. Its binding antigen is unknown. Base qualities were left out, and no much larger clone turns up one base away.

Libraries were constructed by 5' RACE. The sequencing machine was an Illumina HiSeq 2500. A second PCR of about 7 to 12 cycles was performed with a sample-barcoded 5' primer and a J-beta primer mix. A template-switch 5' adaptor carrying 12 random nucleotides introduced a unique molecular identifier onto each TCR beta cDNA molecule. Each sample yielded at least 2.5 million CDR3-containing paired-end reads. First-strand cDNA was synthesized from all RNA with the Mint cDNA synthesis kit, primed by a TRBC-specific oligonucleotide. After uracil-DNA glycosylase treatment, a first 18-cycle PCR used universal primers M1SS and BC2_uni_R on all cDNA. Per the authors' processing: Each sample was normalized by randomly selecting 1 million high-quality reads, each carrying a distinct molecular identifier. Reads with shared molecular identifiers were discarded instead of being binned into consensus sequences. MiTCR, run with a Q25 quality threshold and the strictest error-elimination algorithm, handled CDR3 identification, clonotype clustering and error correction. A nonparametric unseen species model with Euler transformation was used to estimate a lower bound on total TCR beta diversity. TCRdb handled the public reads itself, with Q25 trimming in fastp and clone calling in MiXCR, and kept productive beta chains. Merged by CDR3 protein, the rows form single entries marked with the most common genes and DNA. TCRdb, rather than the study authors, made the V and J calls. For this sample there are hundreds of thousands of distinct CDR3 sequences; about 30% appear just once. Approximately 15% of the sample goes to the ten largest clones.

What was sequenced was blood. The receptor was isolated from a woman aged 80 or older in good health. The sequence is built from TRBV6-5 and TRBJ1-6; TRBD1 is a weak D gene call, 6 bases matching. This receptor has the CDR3 CASSRTVGSPLHF. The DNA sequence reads TGTGCCAGCAGCCGGACAGTAGGATCACCCCTCCACTTT.